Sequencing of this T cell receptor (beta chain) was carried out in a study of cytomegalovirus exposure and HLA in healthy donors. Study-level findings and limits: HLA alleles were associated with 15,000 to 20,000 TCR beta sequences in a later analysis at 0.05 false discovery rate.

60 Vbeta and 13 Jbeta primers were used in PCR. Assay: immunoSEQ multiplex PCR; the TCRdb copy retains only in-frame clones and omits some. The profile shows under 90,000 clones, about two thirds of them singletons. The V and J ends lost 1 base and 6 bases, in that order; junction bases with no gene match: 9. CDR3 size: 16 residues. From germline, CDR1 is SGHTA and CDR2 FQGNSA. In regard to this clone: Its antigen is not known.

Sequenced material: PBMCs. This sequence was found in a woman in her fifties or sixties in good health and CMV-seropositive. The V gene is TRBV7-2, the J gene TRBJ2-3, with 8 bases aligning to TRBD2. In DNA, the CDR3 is TGTGCCAGCAGCTTAGTCCGGGGGGGCCTCAGGGATACGCAGTATTTT. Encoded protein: CASSLVRGGLRDTQYF.